This passage covers 32 T cell receptor beta chains from one sample sequenced in a study of blood T cell repertoires in COVID-19 (dated by TCRdb to 2020 to 2021). The method behind the library was the immunoSEQ multiplex PCR assay. The table was pulled from immuneACCESS by TCRdb, which kept in-frame rearrangements only. Such tables lose some clones; where checked, under half of the loss comes from unresolved V genes, and the rest has no known cause. Counted in this sample were roughly 150,000 clones; about 85% of them appeared once. Together, the top ten hold 7.5% to 10% of the sample. The sample taken for sequencing was peripheral blood. Receptors originate from a woman aged 80 or over with COVID-19, enrolled during active disease.

The gene calls are TRBV19 and TRBJ1-5; D gene unclear. This CDR3 comprises 16 residues. Germline V gene sequence: CDR1 LNHDA, CDR2 SQIVND (reference sequence). V was shortened by 6 bases and J by 2 bases, with 17 bases between the two germline ends. The CDR3 spells CASSSHHRGGNQPQHF. For the CDR3, the DNA is TGTGCCAGTAGCAGCCACCATCGCGGGGGCAATCAGCCCCAGCATTTT.

The rearrangement uses TRBV18 and TRBJ2-7; D call uncertain. V was clipped by 2 bases and J by 0 bases, with 8 bases between them. Germline CDR1 and CDR2: KGHSH and LQKENI. This CDR3 spans 14 amino acids. The DNA of the CDR3 is TGTGCCAGCTCACCAAGTACAGCCTCCTACGAGCAGTACTTC. Translated, it gives CASSPSTASYEQYF.

The rearrangement links TRBV5-1 to TRBJ2-3, with 9 bases lining up with TRBD2. The CDR3 runs 15 residues. J was trimmed by 5 bases and V by 5 bases; bases with no gene match: 9. The V gene's germline CDR1 is SGHRS and CDR2 YFSETQ. The CDR3 here is CASRRTSDGIDTQYF. For the CDR3, the DNA is TGCGCCAGCAGACGGACTAGCGATGGGATAGATACGCAGTATTTT.

This clone was found a few times. The chain carries TRBV3-1 (or the pseudogene TRBV3-2) and TRBJ2-3; unclear D gene. The ends were cut back, 1 base at V and 8 bases at J, with 10 bases in the middle. The germline gives CDR1 LGHDT, CDR2 YNNKEL (reference sequence). The CDR3 has 13 residues. The CDR3 DNA is TGTGCCAGCAGCCAAGGATCCTACGGTACGCAGTATTTT. Protein sequence: CASSQGSYGTQYF.

The chain joins TRBV9 to TRBJ1-6; 8 bases fit TRBD1. The CDR3 runs to 14 residues. Germline V gene data show CDR1 as SGDLS and CDR2 as YYNGEE. With V trimmed by 5 bases and J by 7 bases, 5 bases remained unmatched. CDR3 protein: CASRGDRTNSPLHF. For the CDR3, the DNA is TGTGCCAGCAGGGGGGACAGGACAAATTCACCCCTCCACTTT.

The V gene is TRBV5-8, the J gene TRBJ1-1; a weak D match, TRBD1 (6 bases). Germline V gene data show CDR1 as SGHTS and CDR2 as YDEGEE. V lost 7 bases, J lost 5 bases, and 18 bases lay in between. The length of the CDR3 is 14 residues. CDR3 nucleotide sequence: TGTGCCAGCGGAACAGGGTCGTATGGAACTGAAGCTTTCTTT. Its protein is CASGTGSYGTEAFF.

This chain connects TRBV28 to TRBJ1-1, with unresolved D. Germline V gene sequence: CDR1 MDHEN, CDR2 SYDVKM. Trimming removed 6 bases from V and 0 bases from J, with 8 bases in between. The CDR3 is 13 residues long. The CDR3 sequence: CASRVGVNTEAFF. The CDR3 DNA reads as TGTGCCAGCAGGGTGGGCGTGAACACTGAAGCTTTCTTT.

This chain uses TRBV3-1 (or the pseudogene TRBV3-2) with TRBJ2-5; 8 nucleotides align to TRBD2. Germline values: CDR1 LGHDT, CDR2 YNNKEL (reference sequence). Trimming at V came to 4 bases and at J to 5 bases, leaving 12 bases not matched to a gene. This CDR3 contains 16 residues. CDR3: CASSPGGREVSETQYF. CDR3 DNA sequence: TGTGCCAGCAGCCCAGGAGGGCGGGAGGTGTCGGAGACCCAGTACTTC.

V and J are TRBV28 and TRBJ2-7; 7 bases match TRBD1. The CDR3 has 15 amino acids. Germline assignment: CDR1 MDHEN and CDR2 SYDVKM. The trim removed 3 bases at V and 3 bases at J, leaving 8 bases unmatched. CDR3 in amino acids: CASSLSTGFGYEQYF. The CDR3 DNA is TGTGCCAGCAGTTTGTCGACAGGGTTTGGCTACGAGCAGTACTTC. The complete variable domain, with remaining parts taken from reference TRBV28 and TRBJ2-7, reads DVKVTQSSRYLVKRTGEKVFLECVQDMDHENMFWYRQDPGLGLRLIYFSYDVKMKEKGDIPEGYSVSREKKERFSLILESASTNQTSMYLCASSLSTGFGYEQYFGPGTRLTVT.

The chain joins TRBV25-1 to TRBJ2-3; perhaps TRBD2 as D (5 bases). CDR3 length: 14 amino acids. The germline V gene has CDR1 MGHDK and CDR2 SYGVNS. Trimming left V 2 bases short and J 5 bases short, with 11 bases between. The CDR3, as DNA: TGTGCCAGCAGTGAAAGGGTCGCGGGAGATACGCAGTATTTT. Its protein product is CASSERVAGDTQYF.

This chain uses TRBV5-4 with TRBJ2-5; perhaps TRBD2 as D (5 bases). V lost 4 bases to trimming and J lost 5 bases, with 18 bases between them. The germline V gene encodes CDR1 SGHNT and CDR2 YYREEE (reference sequence). The CDR3 runs 15 residues. This CDR3 reads CASSPRPGSGETQYF. The CDR3 coding sequence is TGTGCCAGCAGCCCCAGGCCGGGGAGTGGGGAGACCCAGTACTTC.

The V gene is TRBV7-8, the J gene TRBJ1-1; 7 nucleotides agree with TRBD1. Germline V gene sequence: CDR1 SGHVS, CDR2 FQNEAQ. This CDR3 region has 15 residues. V trimming: 7 bases; J trimming: 2 bases; junction bases outside the gene matches: 10. This CDR3 reads CASTWAGTANTEAFF. The CDR3 nucleotides read TGTGCCAGCACCTGGGCAGGGACAGCAAACACTGAAGCTTTCTTT.

The chain joins TRBV3-1 (or the pseudogene TRBV3-2) to TRBJ2-7; 7 nucleotides match TRBD1. Germline CDR1 and CDR2: LGHDT and YNNKEL (reference sequence). CDR3 length equals 14 residues. The ends lost 4 bases at V and 3 bases at J; junction bases unmatched: 6. The CDR3 here is CASSRRTGGYEQYF. The CDR3 nucleotides are TGTGCCAGCAGCCGTCGGACAGGAGGCTACGAGCAGTACTTC.

The V call is TRBV6-5, the J call TRBJ2-7, with D maybe TRBD2 (5 bases). Per the germline V gene, CDR1 is MNHEY and CDR2 is SVGAGI. V was clipped by 6 bases and J by 2 bases, with 17 bases between them. This CDR3 is built from 15 residues. This chain's CDR3 is CASRSYFDGTYEQYF. CDR3 in DNA: TGTGCCAGCAGGTCATACTTCGACGGGACCTACGAGCAGTACTTC.

The chain uses TRBV24-1 and TRBJ2-3; TRBD1 matches 10 bases. The CDR3 spans 16 residues. In germline, CDR1 is KGHDR, CDR2 SFDVKD. The V and J ends lost 10 bases and 1 base, in that order; junction bases with no gene match: 10. The CDR3 DNA follows: TGTGCCACTTCTGGGACAGGGGCGACTGGCACAGATACGCAGTATTTT. Its protein product is CATSGTGATGTDTQYF.

V gene TRBV28 combines with J gene TRBJ1-6; no clear D gene. V was shortened by 2 bases and J by 8 bases, with 10 bases between the two germline ends. Germline CDR1 reads MDHEN; CDR2 reads SYDVKM. This CDR3 region has 14 residues. The CDR3 spells CASSLMNGDSPLHF. The CDR3 DNA reads TGTGCCAGCAGTTTAATGAACGGAGATTCACCCCTCCACTTT.

The V and J genes are TRBV7-3 and TRBJ2-1; TRBD1 matches at 9 bases. V shed 4 bases and J 9 bases; nucleotides not matched to a gene: 19. The CDR3 has 18 residues. Germline V gene lookup returns CDR1 SGHTA and CDR2 FQGTGA. The CDR3 reads CASSSGEGGGQGTGEQFF. CDR3 DNA: TGTGCCAGCAGCTCAGGAGAGGGCGGGGGACAGGGAACTGGTGAGCAGTTCTTC.

The CDR3 DNA reads TGCGCCAGCTGGGATAATAGCGGGAGGGTGAATGAGCAGTTCTTC. It yields the protein CASWDNSGRVNEQFF. The V gene is TRBV5-1, the J gene TRBJ2-1; 11 bases align to TRBD2. Germline-derived CDR1 and CDR2 are SGHRS and YFSETQ. After removal of 7 bases from V and 7 bases from J, the junction contained 10 bases not matched to a gene. The CDR3 extends over 15 amino acids.

The chain joins TRBV5-1 to TRBJ2-1; D is ambiguous. The CDR3 has 12 amino acids. Germline CDR1 and CDR2: SGHRS and YFSETQ. V lost 5 bases to trimming and J lost 2 bases, with 5 bases between them. CDR3 sequence reads: CASSRTYNEQFF. Here the CDR3 DNA reads TGCGCCAGCAGTAGAACCTACAATGAGCAGTTCTTC.

V is TRBV11-2 and J is TRBJ2-4; 7 bases line up with TRBD1. Germline values: CDR1 SGHAT, CDR2 FQNNGV. The CDR3 is 18 residues long. The V and J ends lost 5 bases and 0 bases, in that order; junction bases with no gene match: 13. CDR3 residues: CASSPGQFPTLAKNIQYF. CDR3 coding DNA: TGTGCCAGCAGCCCGGGACAGTTCCCCACCCTAGCCAAAAACATTCAGTACTTC. The whole variable domain, filled in from reference TRBV11-2 and TRBJ2-4, reads EAGVAQSPRYKIIEKRQSVAFWCNPISGHATLYWYQQILGQGPKLLIQFQNNGVVDDSQLPKDRFSAERLKGVDSTLKIQPAKLEDSAVYLCASSPGQFPTLAKNIQYFGAGTRLSVL.

V gene TRBV2 combines with J gene TRBJ1-4; perhaps TRBD1 as D (5 bases). The germline V gene has CDR1 SNHLY and CDR2 FYNNEI. The CDR3 is 16 amino acids. Trimming pared 2 bases from V and 5 bases from J, leaving 15 bases between. The CDR3 region has the DNA TGTGCCAGCAGTGAATTTTCCGGCGCAGGGAATGAAAAACTGTTTTTT. It specifies CASSEFSGAGNEKLFF.

This clone appeared a few times. This chain links TRBV9 with TRBJ2-2; perhaps TRBD1 as D (5 bases). Trimming cost V 3 bases and J 2 bases, with 8 bases left between them. This CDR3 spans 14 amino acids. CDR1 SGDLS and CDR2 YYNGEE come from the germline V gene. The DNA for the CDR3 is TGTGCCAGCAGCGCTACAGGCAACACCGGGGAGCTGTTTTTT. It specifies CASSATGNTGELFF.

This clone was detected a few times. The chain has TRBV3-1 (or the pseudogene TRBV3-2) and TRBJ2-3, with TRBD2 identical over 8 bases. Germline loops: CDR1 LGHDT, CDR2 YNNKEL (reference sequence). The CDR3 is 15 amino acids. With 6 bases clipped from V and 5 bases from J, the junction kept 10 bases outside the gene matches. CDR3 DNA sequence: TGTGCCAGCAGTCCGGGGGGGGCCGCTGGAGATACGCAGTATTTT. Protein product: CASSPGGAAGDTQYF.

In this sample, this clone turned up once. The rearrangement joins TRBV6-5 to TRBJ1-5; D may be TRBD1 (6 bases). V was shortened by 6 bases and J by 0 bases, with 9 bases between the two germline ends. CDR1 and CDR2 (germline): MNHEY, SVGAGI. This CDR3 region has 14 residues. CDR3 loop: CASRDSFSNQPQHF. CDR3 coding DNA: TGTGCCAGCAGGGACAGTTTTAGCAATCAGCCCCAGCATTTT.

The J gene is TRBJ2-5, the V gene TRBV19; D gene uncertain. The germline V gene has CDR1 LNHDA and CDR2 SQIVND (reference sequence). Between the trimmed V and J ends, which lost 6 bases and 5 bases, there was a span of 16 bases. This CDR3 has 14 amino acids. The CDR3 region has the DNA TGTGCCAGTAGCCCTACCTCGGTTGGTGAGACCCAGTACTTC. This translates into CASSPTSVGETQYF.

Concerning this clone: Mismatch with germline at one junction end may stem from a read error. The chain has TRBV5-1 and TRBJ1-1; TRBD1 is a possible D gene (6 bases). The CDR3 length is 16 residues. Per the germline V gene, CDR1 is SGHRS and CDR2 is YFSETQ. The CDR3 reads CASTLAWGGGNTEAFF. CDR3 DNA sequence: TGCGCCAGCACCTTGGCCTGGGGAGGGGGGAACACTGAAGCTTTCTTT.

This chain joins TRBV6-5 and TRBJ2-7; 9 bases agree with TRBD1. The V gene's germline CDR1 is MNHEY and CDR2 SVGAGI. The V segment lost 6 bases and the J segment 3 bases; nucleotides outside the gene matches: 6. The CDR3 is 14 residues long. This CDR3 is CASSGGTGIYEQYF. The CDR3 nucleotides read TGTGCCAGCAGCGGGGGGACAGGGATCTACGAGCAGTACTTC.

The V gene is TRBV3-1 (or the pseudogene TRBV3-2), the J gene TRBJ1-1; D is unresolved. Germline V gives CDR1 LGHDT, CDR2 YNNKEL (reference sequence). CDR3 length equals 14 residues. Trimming left V 1 base short and J 1 base short, with 7 bases between. The CDR3 DNA is TGTGCCAGCAGCCAAGGAGGGAGGAACACTGAAGCTTTCTTT. This sequence encodes CASSQGGRNTEAFF.

The genes are TRBV5-1 and TRBJ1-4; the D gene is possibly TRBD1 (6 bases). The germline CDR1 and CDR2 sequences are SGHRS and YFSETQ. Trimming pared 0 bases from V and 7 bases from J, leaving 7 bases between. The CDR3 is 13 amino acids. In DNA form, the CDR3 reads TGCGCCAGCAGCTTGGGGGGGCTTGAAAAACTGTTTTTT. It codes for CASSLGGLEKLFF.

This chain joins TRBV6-1 and TRBJ2-4; no reliable D call. Germline-derived CDR1 and CDR2 are MNHNS and SASEGT. The CDR3 contains 13 residues. V was trimmed by 3 bases and J by 11 bases, leaving 14 bases between them. CDR3 amino acids: CASSERALPVQYF. The CDR3, as DNA: TGTGCCAGCAGTGAGCGCGCCCTCCCCGTTCAGTACTTC.

Notes on this clone: Other DNA sequences of this sample code for an identical CDR3. The chain is built from TRBV5-4 and TRBJ1-1; D might be TRBD1 (6 bases). The CDR3 has 13 amino acids. The germline V gene has CDR1 SGHNT and CDR2 YYREEE (reference sequence). The V end lost 0 bases, the J end lost 3 bases, and 6 bases lay between the germline ends. CDR3 protein: CASSLDRDTEAFF. Written as DNA, the CDR3 is TGTGCCAGCAGCTTGGACAGGGACACTGAAGCTTTCTTT. The whole variable domain, filled in from reference TRBV5-4 and TRBJ1-1, reads ETGVTQSPTHLIKTRGQQVTLRCSSQSGHNTVSWYQQALGQGPQFIFQYYREEENGRGNFPPRFSGLQFPNYSSELNVNALELDDSALYLCASSLDRDTEAFFGQGTRLTVV.

This sequence joins TRBV7-2 and TRBJ1-2; 7 bases are shared with TRBD1. Losses at the gene ends were 5 bases for V and 8 bases for J; bases not matched to a gene: 8. The CDR3 totals 13 residues. Germline assignment: CDR1 SGHTA and CDR2 FQGNSA. The chain's CDR3 is CASSDRVGGGYTF. In DNA form, the CDR3 reads TGTGCCAGCAGCGACAGGGTTGGCGGAGGCTACACCTTC.